This T cell receptor (beta chain) was sequenced during a study of molecular identifiers for immune sequencing clone quantification listed by TCRdb under 2018. Turning to the overall study: For a replicate experiment, RNA from roughly 20,000 or 100,000 naive CD8 T cells was divided into five aliquots, and four of the five aliquots were sequenced. This methods study benchmarked molecular-identifier clustering-based TCR repertoire sequencing (MIDCIRS) and TCR RNA copy counting, using CD8 T cells to do so.

At the junction V is shortened by 4 bases and J by 10 bases; bases outside the gene matches: 11. CDR1 and CDR2, looked up from the germline V gene (reference sequence), are SEHNR and FQNEAQ. The CDR3 holds 15 amino acids from the cysteine to the phenylalanine. CDR3 DNA is the only sequence kept; it has 45 bases, read in frame from the first base. Note on this clonotype: The specificity of this receptor is unknown. Base qualities are not provided; no much larger clone lies one nucleotide away.

The library relied on PCR. Sequencing was carried out with a NextSeq 500. Bulk TCR libraries were generated as previously described, with the TCR primers listed in Table S5 used. Purification of total RNA was performed with the Qiagen AllPrep DNA/RNA kit. Reads from multiple sequencing runs of the same library were pooled before analysis. In the source study's methods: Reads were retained only if the reads had an exact TCR constant sequence, and the retained reads were trimmed to 150 nt and grouped according to their 12-nt molecular barcodes. Within each barcode group, reads were sub-clustered at a 15% Levenshtein threshold, and quality-weighted consensus sequences were built per RNA molecule. Non-functional sequences were filtered out, along with any lower-count sequence sitting one edit away from another sequence. Based on a fit of two negative binomial distributions, barcode sub-clusters having less than 20% of the maximum read count were discarded. The public reads were quality trimmed at Q25 with fastp and then assembled into clones with MiXCR by TCRdb, keeping productive beta chains. Rows matching on CDR3 protein sequence are summarized as one entry with the most common DNA and genes. The V and J calls reflect TCRdb's pipeline rather than the authors' work. The sample table contains around 470,000 distinct CDR3 sequences; only one count was recorded for less than 30% of them. Around 0.78% of the sample lies in the top ten.

Broad study findings and their caveats: In CMV-specific effector cells, over 97% of molecules were held by clones above 20 RNA copies, whereas under 1% of molecules were held by such clones in naive cells. Spiked-in Jurkat TCR RNA equivalent to a single cell was reported to be detectable even among approximately 1 million naive CD8 T cells. Highly expanded clone sizes could be underestimated if identical TCR molecules share a barcode. When barcode sub-clustering was left out, chimeric consensus sequences inflated TCR diversity, with chimeras reaching as high as 47%. Spiked-in Jurkat TCR RNA (about ten copies' worth), which is not part of the donor repertoire, was contained in the naive libraries. Modeling indicated approximately 3.2 TCR RNA copies recovered per cell, compared with roughly 10 by digital PCR, which implies a capture efficiency of approximately 29%.

Libraries of naive CD8 T cells were built from around 18,000 to 910,000 sorted cells, with 10%, 30% or 50% of the purified RNA used. Naive CD8 T cells were FACS-sorted as CD8+CD4-CCR7+CD45RA+ on a BD FACSAria II into RLT Plus buffer. Detection sensitivity was tested by spiking Jurkat RNA equal to around 11 TCR copies' worth into samples containing roughly 17,000-1,000,000 naive CD8 T cells. CD8 T cells were enriched using RosetteSep CD8+ T Cell Enrichment Cocktail and Ficoll-Paque, and the enriched cells then underwent ACK red cell lysis. The origin of this receptor is a human donor in good health. Some libraries in this study had Jurkat cell RNA spiked in. Sequencing input: naive CD8+ T cells from blood, with Jurkat cell RNA spiked in. This sample's cell subset or site label indicates: FACS-sorted CD8+CD4-CCR7+CD45RA+ naive T cells. The rearranged chain carries TRBV7-9 and TRBJ2-1, with 9 bases aligning to TRBD1. The encoded CDR3 is CASSWPGQGPKEQFF. The DNA reads as follows: TGTGCCAGCAGCTGGCCCGGACAGGGGCCTAAAGAGCAGTTCTTC.